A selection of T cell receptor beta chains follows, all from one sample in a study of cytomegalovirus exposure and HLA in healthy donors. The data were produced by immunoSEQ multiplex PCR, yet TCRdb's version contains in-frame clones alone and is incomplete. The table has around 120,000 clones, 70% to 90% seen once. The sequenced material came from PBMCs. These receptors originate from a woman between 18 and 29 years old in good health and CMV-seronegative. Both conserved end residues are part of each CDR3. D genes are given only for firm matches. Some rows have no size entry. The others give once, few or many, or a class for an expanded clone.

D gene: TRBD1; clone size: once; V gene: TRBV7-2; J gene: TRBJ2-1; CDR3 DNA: TGTGCCAGCAGCTTCGCGAGGGACAGCAACAATGAGCAGTTCTTC; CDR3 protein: CASSFARDSNNEQFF
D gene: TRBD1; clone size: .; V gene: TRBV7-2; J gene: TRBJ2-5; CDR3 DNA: TGTGCCAGCAGCTTAAACAGGGGAGAGACCCAGTACTTC; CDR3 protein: CASSLNRGETQYF
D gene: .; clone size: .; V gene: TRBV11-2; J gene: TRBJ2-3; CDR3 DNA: TGTGCCAGCAGCTTAGGGTTCGGAGATACGCAGTATTTT; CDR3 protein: CASSLGFGDTQYF
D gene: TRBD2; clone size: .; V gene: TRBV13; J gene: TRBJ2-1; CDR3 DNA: TGTGCCAGCAGCCCGGCTAGCGGGAGTTACAATGAGCAGTTCTTC; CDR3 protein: CASSPASGSYNEQFF
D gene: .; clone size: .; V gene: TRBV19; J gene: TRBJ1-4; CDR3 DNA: TGTGCCAGTAATCAGGGTTCTAATGAAAAACTGTTTTTT; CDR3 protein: CASNQGSNEKLFF
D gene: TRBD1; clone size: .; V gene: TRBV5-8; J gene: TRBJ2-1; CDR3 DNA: TGTGCCAGCAGCTTCAAACTGACAGGGAGCTCCTACAATGAGCAGTTCTTC; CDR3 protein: CASSFKLTGSSYNEQFF
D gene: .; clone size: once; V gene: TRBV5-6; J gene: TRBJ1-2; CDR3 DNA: TGTGCCAGCAGCTTCAGGGAAGGCTACACCTTC; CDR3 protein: CASSFREGYTF
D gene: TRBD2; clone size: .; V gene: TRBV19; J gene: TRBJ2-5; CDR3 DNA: TGTGCCAGTAGTATCCGGCCTAGCGGGACGGAGACCCAGTACTTC; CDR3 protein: CASSIRPSGTETQYF
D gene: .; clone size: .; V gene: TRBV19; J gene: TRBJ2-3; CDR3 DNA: TGTGCCAGTCGCCCCAGGGGGGGCACAGATACGCAGTATTTT; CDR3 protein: CASRPRGGTDTQYF
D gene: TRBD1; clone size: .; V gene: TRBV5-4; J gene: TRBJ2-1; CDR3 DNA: TGTGCCAGCAGCTTGGGGGGACAGGGGCCATTAGACAATGAGCAGTTCTTC; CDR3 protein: CASSLGGQGPLDNEQFF
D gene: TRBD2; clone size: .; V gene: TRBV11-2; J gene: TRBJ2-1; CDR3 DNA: TGTGCCAGCAGCTTAGGGAGGGGGACTAGCGGGAGGACGAATGAGCAGTTCTTC; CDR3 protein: CASSLGRGTSGRTNEQFF
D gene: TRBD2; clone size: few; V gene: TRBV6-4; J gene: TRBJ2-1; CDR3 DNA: TGTGCCAGTAGTGCGGGAGCGGGGTCGTACAATGAGCAGTTCTTC; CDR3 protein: CASSAGAGSYNEQFF
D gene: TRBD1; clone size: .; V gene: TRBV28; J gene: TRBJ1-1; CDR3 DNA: TGTGCCAGCAGTTTATTGGGGACAGGGAACACTGAAGCTTTCTTT; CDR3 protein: CASSLLGTGNTEAFF
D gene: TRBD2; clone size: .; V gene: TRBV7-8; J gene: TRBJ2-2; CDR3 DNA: TGTGCCAGCAGCTTAGAGCGGGGGCGCCCCACCGGGGAGCTGTTTTTT; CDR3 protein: CASSLERGRPTGELFF
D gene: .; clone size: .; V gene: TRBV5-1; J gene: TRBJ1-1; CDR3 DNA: TGCGCCAGCAGCTACCTAGAGTTGGCGGGCGGCACTGAAGCTTTCTTT; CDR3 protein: CASSYLELAGGTEAFF
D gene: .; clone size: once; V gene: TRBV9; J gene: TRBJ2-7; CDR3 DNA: TGTGCCAGCAGCGTAGAACAACTCCGGGTCCTCGACTACGAGCAGTACTTC; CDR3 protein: CASSVEQLRVLDYEQYF
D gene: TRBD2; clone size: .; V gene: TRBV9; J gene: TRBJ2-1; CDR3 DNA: TGTGCCAGCAGCCCCGGGACTAGCGAGTACAATGAGCAGTTCTTC; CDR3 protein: CASSPGTSEYNEQFF